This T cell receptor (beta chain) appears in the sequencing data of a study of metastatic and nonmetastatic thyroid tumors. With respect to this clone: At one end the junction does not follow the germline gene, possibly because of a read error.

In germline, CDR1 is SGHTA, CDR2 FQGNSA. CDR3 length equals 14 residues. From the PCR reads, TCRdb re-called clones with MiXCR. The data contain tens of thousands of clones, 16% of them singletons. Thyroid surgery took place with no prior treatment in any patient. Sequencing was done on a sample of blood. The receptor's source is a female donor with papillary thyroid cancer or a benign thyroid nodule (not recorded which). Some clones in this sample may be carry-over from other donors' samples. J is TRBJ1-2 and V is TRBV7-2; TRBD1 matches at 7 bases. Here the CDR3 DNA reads TGTGGCAGCAGATTCTCCCGAGGGACAGATGGCTACACCTTC. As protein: CGSRFSRGTDGYTF.